The 30 T cell receptor beta chains in this list originate from one sample, sequenced in a study of OX40 agonist ivuxolimab in advanced cancers. Only in-frame clones appear in the TCRdb table, and some are missing; sequencing was by immunoSEQ multiplex PCR. The sample comprises tens of thousands of clones, about 85% of which are singletons, and roughly 40% rests with the top ten. The input for sequencing was CD4+ or CD8+ T cells sorted from blood, taken in a trial of the OX40 agonist ivuxolimab. Every receptor here comes from an adult with an advanced solid tumor such as melanoma, head and neck, liver or kidney cancer.

V gene TRBV4-1 combines with J gene TRBJ1-6; TRBD1 agrees at 7 bases. With V trimmed by 1 base and J by 10 bases, 7 bases remained unmatched. Germline V CDR1 and CDR2: MGHRA, YSYEKL. This CDR3 is 15 amino acids long. CDR3 DNA: TGCGCCAGCAGCCAAGGTGAGGGGGCCGGGTCACCCCTCCACTTT. Protein sequence: CASSQGEGAGSPLHF.

The chain couples TRBV18 to TRBJ2-1, with a tentative D call TRBD2 (7 bases). V was shortened by 4 bases and J by 9 bases, with 13 bases between the two germline ends. Looked up from germline, CDR1 is KGHSH and CDR2 is LQKENI. The CDR3 runs to 13 residues. The DNA for the CDR3 is TGTGCCAGCTCACAGCAGGGGAGGGGTGAGCAGTTCTTC. This sequence encodes CASSQQGRGEQFF.

This clone has a count of ten or more. The CDR3 reads CASTTLRGQPQHF. CDR3 bases: TGTGCCAGCACTACGCTTAGGGGTCAGCCCCAGCATTTT. The genes are TRBV6-1 and TRBJ1-5; maybe TRBD1 (5 bases). Between the trimmed V and J ends, which lost 7 bases and 6 bases, there was a span of 13 bases. CDR1 is MNHNS and CDR2 is SASEGT in the germline V gene. The CDR3 covers 13 residues.

The rearrangement uses TRBV7-2 and TRBJ2-7, with D perhaps TRBD2 (7 bases). Trimming removed 0 bases from V and 1 base from J, with 10 bases in between. The CDR3 loop spans 15 amino acids. Germline CDR1 reads SGHTA; CDR2 reads FQGNSA. The DNA for the CDR3 is TGTGCCAGCAGCTTAGCGGGGGGGCAGTCCTACGAGCAGTACTTC. Protein sequence: CASSLAGGQSYEQYF. The variable domain in full, with the rest retrieved from reference TRBV7-2 and TRBJ2-7, is GAGVSQSPSNKVTEKGKDVELRCDPISGHTALYWYRQSLGQGLEFLIYFQGNSAPDKSGLPSDRFSAERTGGSVSTLTIQRTQQEDSAVYLCASSLAGGQSYEQYFGPGTRLTVT.

The table lists this clone with a count of one. The V and J genes are TRBV5-8 and TRBJ2-4; tentative D call: TRBD1 (5 bases). V was clipped by 1 base and J by 0 bases, with 11 bases between them. The CDR3 is 16 amino acids. From germline, CDR1 is SGHTS and CDR2 YDEGEE. CDR3 protein: CASSLSLGLAKNIQYF. CDR3 DNA: TGTGCCAGCAGCTTGTCTTTGGGGCTAGCCAAAAACATTCAGTACTTC.

This clone was observed a handful of times. V usage is TRBV4-1 and J usage is TRBJ2-2; 10 bases are a match to TRBD2. J was trimmed by 0 bases and V by 0 bases; bases with no gene match: 7. The CDR3 has 19 amino acids. The germline V gene has CDR1 MGHRA and CDR2 YSYEKL. CDR3 nucleotide sequence: TGCGCCAGCAGCCAAGACGATAAGCGGGGGGGCCCGAACACCGGGGAGCTGTTTTTT. This gives the protein CASSQDDKRGGPNTGELFF.

The rearrangement uses TRBV4-1 and TRBJ2-7; 11 nucleotides match TRBD2. Looked up from germline, CDR1 is MGHRA and CDR2 is YSYEKL. This CDR3 comprises 15 residues. J gave up 3 bases and V 6 bases, and 7 bases lay outside the gene matches. In DNA form, the CDR3 reads TGCGCCAGCAGTCGACTAGCGGGACTCCGCTACGAGCAGTACTTC. Protein sequence: CASSRLAGLRYEQYF.

The rearrangement uses TRBV28 and TRBJ1-4; perhaps TRBD1 as D (6 bases). Germline CDR1 reads MDHEN; CDR2 reads SYDVKM. CDR3 size: 15 residues. Trimming took 6 bases from V and 8 from J, leaving 19 bases between them. The CDR3 nucleotides are TGTGCCAGCAGCCTAGATCAAACAGGGTCCGAAAAACTGTTTTTT. Protein product: CASSLDQTGSEKLFF.

The V and J genes are TRBV6-1 and TRBJ2-1, with D maybe TRBD2 (5 bases). Trimming shortened V by 3 bases and J by 8 bases, and 11 bases separated the two germline ends. Germline V CDR1 and CDR2: MNHNS, SASEGT. This CDR3 region has 13 residues. CDR3 nucleotide sequence: TGTGCCAGCAGTGACCCGGGATGGCATGAGCAGTTCTTC. Its translation is CASSDPGWHEQFF.

The chain is built from TRBV28 and TRBJ1-5; the D gene is possibly TRBD1 (6 bases). The CDR3 is 17 residues long. CDR1 is MDHEN, CDR2 SYDVKM, per germline. Trimming stripped 3 bases from V and 4 bases from J, with 19 bases between. The CDR3 region is CASSLWAPGEGNQPQHF. The CDR3 DNA reads TGTGCCAGCAGTTTGTGGGCTCCAGGGGAAGGGAATCAGCCCCAGCATTTT.

This clone has more than one count but fewer than ten. This chain links TRBV19 with TRBJ2-6; D remains unclear. The CDR3 sequence is 15 residues long. V dropped 7 bases and J dropped 0 bases, with 10 bases sitting between them. Germline CDR1 and CDR2: LNHDA and SQIVND (reference sequence). CDR3 sequence reads: CASTRTFSGANVLTF. The CDR3, as DNA: TGTGCCAGTACCCGAACCTTCTCTGGGGCCAACGTCCTGACTTTC. Looking up the rest from reference TRBV19 and TRBJ2-6 gives the full variable domain: DGGITQSPKYLFRKEGQNVTLSCEQNLNHDAMYWYRQDPGQGLRLIYYSQIVNDFQKGDIAEGYSVSREKKESFPLTVTSAQKNPTAFYLCASTRTFSGANVLTFGAGSRLTVL.

The chain is built from TRBV19 and TRBJ1-4; 9 bases match TRBD1. Per germline, CDR1 LNHDA and CDR2 SQIVND (reference sequence). Trimming removed 6 bases from V and 0 bases from J; junction bases left unmatched: 5. The CDR3 totals 16 residues. This chain's CDR3 is CASSDRGSATNEKLFF. The CDR3 bases are TGTGCCAGTAGCGACAGGGGGAGTGCAACTAATGAAAAACTGTTTTTT.

This sequence joins TRBV4-1 and TRBJ2-6; 8 bases agree with TRBD1. With V trimmed by 1 base and J by 0 bases, 17 bases remained unmatched. The germline CDR1 and CDR2 sequences are MGHRA and YSYEKL. CDR3 length: 22 residues. The CDR3 nucleotides are TGCGCCAGCAGCCAAGCCGACCCTCTAGACAGGGGCAGAGTCTCTGGGGCCAACGTCCTGACTTTC. It specifies CASSQADPLDRGRVSGANVLTF.

The chain has TRBV19 and TRBJ2-2; no clear D gene. Germline CDR1 is LNHDA and CDR2 is SQIVND (reference sequence). Trimming took off 4 bases at V and 1 base at J, with 4 bases between the two ends. The CDR3 consists of 13 residues. The CDR3: CASSRVNTGELFF. CDR3 nucleotide sequence: TGTGCCAGTAGTAGAGTGAACACCGGGGAGCTGTTTTTT. Looking up the rest from reference TRBV19 and TRBJ2-2 gives the full variable domain: DGGITQSPKYLFRKEGQNVTLSCEQNLNHDAMYWYRQDPGQGLRLIYYSQIVNDFQKGDIAEGYSVSREKKESFPLTVTSAQKNPTAFYLCASSRVNTGELFFGEGSRLTVL.

The chain combines TRBV6-1 with TRBJ2-5, with D possibly being TRBD1 (6 bases). Germline values: CDR1 MNHNS, CDR2 SASEGT. The CDR3 is made up of 14 amino acids. V was pared by 4 bases and J by 1 base, with 10 bases between. DNA of the CDR3: TGTGCCAGCAGTGGACAGGCGTTCCAAGAGACCCAGTACTTC. As protein: CASSGQAFQETQYF.

J is TRBJ2-5 and V is TRBV9; D unresolved. V lost 0 bases to trimming and J lost 4 bases, with 1 base between them. Per the germline V gene, CDR1 is SGDLS and CDR2 is YYNGEE. This CDR3 region has 11 residues. In DNA form, the CDR3 reads TGTGCCAGCAGCGTAGCAGAGACCCAGTACTTC. This translates into CASSVAETQYF.

The chain recombines TRBV19 with TRBJ2-5; D unclear. Germline-derived CDR1 and CDR2 are LNHDA and SQIVND (reference sequence). The CDR3 sequence is 11 residues long. Trimming pared 7 bases from V and 6 bases from J, leaving 9 bases between. DNA of the CDR3: TGTGCCAGTATCCTCGGCCAGACCCAGTACTTC. It encodes CASILGQTQYF.

Regarding this clone: Relative to the germline gene, one junction end is altered; a read error may explain this. The chain employs TRBV6-1 and TRBJ1-1; D is uncertain. The CDR3 is 11 residues long. The germline V gene has CDR1 MNHNS and CDR2 SASEGT. CDR3 loop: CASSEELGSHF. The CDR3 DNA follows: TGTGCCAGCAGTGAAGAGTTGGGCAGTCACTTT.

This clone occurred a few times. The chain employs TRBV28 and TRBJ2-2, with 8 bases identical to TRBD2. The germline V gene has CDR1 MDHEN and CDR2 SYDVKM. The CDR3 extends over 15 amino acids. With V trimmed by 3 bases and J by 3 bases, 3 bases remained unmatched. CDR3 DNA: TGTGCCAGCAGTTTGAGCGGGAGTTACACCGGGGAGCTGTTTTTT. Its protein is CASSLSGSYTGELFF.

The CDR3 loop is CASSSRTAARVDTQYF. The DNA for the CDR3 is TGTGCCAGCAGCTCCCGGACAGCCGCTAGGGTAGATACGCAGTATTTT. The rearrangement links TRBV11-3 to TRBJ2-3; maybe TRBD1 (6 bases). V was pared by 4 bases and J by 5 bases, with 19 bases between. Germline V CDR1 and CDR2: SGHNT, YENEEA. This CDR3 has 16 amino acids. Complete variable domain (other parts from reference TRBV11-3 and TRBJ2-3): EAGVVQSPRYKIIEKKQPVAFWCNPISGHNTLYWYLQNLGQGPELLIRYENEEAVDDSQLPKDRFSAERLKGVDSTLKIQPAELGDSAVYLCASSSRTAARVDTQYFGPGTRLTVL.

V usage is TRBV5-5 and J usage is TRBJ1-2, with TRBD1 identical over 9 bases. Per germline, CDR1 SGHKS and CDR2 YYEKEE (reference sequence). This CDR3 spans 17 amino acids. Trimming removed 1 base from V and 2 bases from J; junction bases left unmatched: 9. CDR3 nucleotide sequence: TGTGCCAGCAGCTTGTCACTGGGACAGGGACTAAACTATGGCTACACCTTC. It encodes CASSLSLGQGLNYGYTF.

In DNA, the CDR3 is TGTGCCAGCAGCTTAGACGGCACAGGGGTACTAAATGAGCAGTTCTTC. This encodes CASSLDGTGVLNEQFF. The chain links TRBV7-7 to TRBJ2-1; 7 bases align to TRBD1. With 1 base clipped from V and 7 bases from J, the junction kept 10 bases outside the gene matches. In germline, CDR1 is SSHAT, CDR2 FNYEAQ (reference sequence). The CDR3 runs to 16 residues.

This chain links TRBV7-3 with TRBJ2-3; D gene unclear. The CDR3 is made up of 16 amino acids. V lost 1 base to trimming and J lost 2 bases, with 13 bases between them. Germline assignment: CDR1 SGHTA and CDR2 FQGTGA. The chain's CDR3 is CASSLRGGLNTDTQYF. The CDR3 region has the DNA TGTGCCAGCAGCTTAAGGGGTGGCCTAAACACAGATACGCAGTATTTT.

The chain has TRBV6-1 and TRBJ2-7; TRBD1 agrees at 7 bases. CDR1 is MNHNS, CDR2 SASEGT, per germline. This CDR3 contains 15 residues. The J segment lost 3 bases and the V segment lost 3 bases, leaving 8 bases of the junction unmatched. The CDR3 loop is CASSDLGTANYEQYF. In nucleotides, the CDR3 is TGTGCCAGCAGTGACCTGGGGACAGCCAACTACGAGCAGTACTTC.

The chain carries TRBV7-6 and TRBJ1-4; 9 nucleotides align to TRBD1. Per the germline V gene, CDR1 is SGHVS and CDR2 is FNYEAQ. Trimming at V came to 5 bases and at J to 8 bases, leaving 6 bases not matched to a gene. The CDR3 is made up of 14 amino acids. CDR3 loop: CASSRTGDGEKLFF. The CDR3 DNA is TGTGCCAGCAGCCGGACAGGGGACGGAGAAAAACTGTTTTTT.

Comments on this clone: One base away lies a much larger clone, so this may be a sequencing read error. This chain connects TRBV11-2 to TRBJ2-2; no firm D call. The CDR3 runs to 13 residues. V was trimmed by 2 bases and J by 3 bases, leaving 4 bases between them. In germline, CDR1 is SGHAT, CDR2 FQNNGV. The CDR3 DNA reads TGTGCCAGCAGCTTAAGAGACACCGGGGAGCTGTTTTTT. Amino acid sequence: CASSLRDTGELFF.

This clone appeared a few times. The genes are TRBV9 and TRBJ1-6; D is unresolved. With 4 bases removed from V and 9 bases from J, the gap between germline ends came to 14 bases. Germline V gives CDR1 SGDLS, CDR2 YYNGEE. This CDR3 is 14 amino acids long. Here the CDR3 DNA reads TGTGCCAGCAGCATTGGGGATGGGTCTTCACCCCTCCACTTT. As protein: CASSIGDGSSPLHF.

The table lists this clone with a count of one. The V and J genes are TRBV5-5 and TRBJ2-1; D is perhaps TRBD1 (6 bases). This CDR3 spans 15 amino acids. The V gene's germline CDR1 is SGHKS and CDR2 YYEKEE (reference sequence). V lost 4 bases, J lost 4 bases, and 15 bases lay in between. The CDR3 here is CASSRQVLGYNEQFF. In DNA, the CDR3 is TGTGCCAGCAGCCGACAGGTACTCGGATACAATGAGCAGTTCTTC.

On this clone: The junction differs from germline at one of its ends, possibly a read error. This sequence joins TRBV7-7 and TRBJ2-5; 10 bases line up with TRBD1. Germline CDR1 SSHAT, CDR2 FNYEAQ (reference sequence). The CDR3 has 16 amino acids. The CDR3 here is CASSPTGTGALETQYF. The CDR3 nucleotides are TGTGCTAGCAGCCCGACCGGGACAGGGGCTCTAGAGACCCAGTACTTC.

This clone came up a few times. Other DNA sequences from this sample encode an identical CDR3 as well. The chain has TRBV5-1 and TRBJ2-3, with 12 bases aligning to TRBD2. Germline V gives CDR1 SGHRS, CDR2 YFSETQ. This CDR3 is 16 amino acids long. The V segment lost 4 bases and the J segment 0 bases; nucleotides outside the gene matches: 3. CDR3 nucleotide sequence: TGCGCCAGCAGCCTAGCGGGAGGGTCTAGCACAGATACGCAGTATTTT. Translated: CASSLAGGSSTDTQYF.